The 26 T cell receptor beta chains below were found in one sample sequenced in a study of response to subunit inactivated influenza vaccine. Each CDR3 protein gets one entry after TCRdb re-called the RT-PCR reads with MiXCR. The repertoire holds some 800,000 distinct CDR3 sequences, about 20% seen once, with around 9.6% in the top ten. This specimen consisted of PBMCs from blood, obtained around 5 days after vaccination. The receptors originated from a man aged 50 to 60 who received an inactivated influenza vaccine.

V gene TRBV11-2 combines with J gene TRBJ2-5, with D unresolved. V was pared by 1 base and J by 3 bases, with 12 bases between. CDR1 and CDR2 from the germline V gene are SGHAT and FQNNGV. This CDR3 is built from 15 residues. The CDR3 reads CASSLVFSSKETQYF. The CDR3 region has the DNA TGTGCCAGCAGCTTAGTATTTAGCTCAAAAGAGACCCAGTACTTC.

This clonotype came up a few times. The CDR3 DNA follows: TGTGCCAGCAGTTATGGGGGGACTAGCCGCACAGATACGCAGTATTTT. Translated: CASSYGGTSRTDTQYF. The chain couples TRBV6-5 to TRBJ2-3; 9 bases are shared with TRBD2. Per germline, CDR1 MNHEY and CDR2 SVGAGI. J lost 1 base, V lost 3 bases, and 5 bases had no gene match. The CDR3 spans 16 residues.

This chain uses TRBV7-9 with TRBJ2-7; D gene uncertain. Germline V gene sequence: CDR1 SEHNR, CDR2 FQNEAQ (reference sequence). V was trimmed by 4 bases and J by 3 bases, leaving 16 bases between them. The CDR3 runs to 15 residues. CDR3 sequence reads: CASSSRVAGFYEQYF. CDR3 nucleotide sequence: TGTGCCAGCAGCTCCCGGGTAGCCGGGTTCTACGAGCAGTACTTC.

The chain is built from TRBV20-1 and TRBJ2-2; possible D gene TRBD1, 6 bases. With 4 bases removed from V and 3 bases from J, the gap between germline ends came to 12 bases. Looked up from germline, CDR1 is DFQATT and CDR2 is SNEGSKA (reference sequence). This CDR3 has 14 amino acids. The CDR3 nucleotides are TGCAGTGCTAACATGGGACAATACACCGGGGAGCTGTTTTTT. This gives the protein CSANMGQYTGELFF.

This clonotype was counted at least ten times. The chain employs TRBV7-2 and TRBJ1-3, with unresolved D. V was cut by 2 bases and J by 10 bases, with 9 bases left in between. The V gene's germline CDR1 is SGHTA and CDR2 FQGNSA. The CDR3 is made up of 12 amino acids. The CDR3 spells CASSLILGTIYF. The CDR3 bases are TGTGCCAGCAGCTTAATACTTGGGACCATATATTTT.

The CDR3 spells CASSLVDGVSEAFF. As DNA, the CDR3 is TGTGCCAGCAGCTTAGTTGACGGGGTCTCTGAAGCTTTCTTT. The chain combines TRBV7-9 with TRBJ1-1; D remains unclear. The V end lost 1 base, the J end lost 6 bases, and 12 bases lay between the germline ends. There are 14 residues in the CDR3. Per germline, CDR1 SEHNR and CDR2 FQNEAQ (reference sequence).

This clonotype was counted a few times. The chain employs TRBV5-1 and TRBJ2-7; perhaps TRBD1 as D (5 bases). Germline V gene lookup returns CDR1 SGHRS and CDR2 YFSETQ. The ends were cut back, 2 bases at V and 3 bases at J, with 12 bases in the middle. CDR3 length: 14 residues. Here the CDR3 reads CASSFSGLSYEQYF. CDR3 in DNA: TGCGCCAGCAGCTTCTCAGGGTTGAGCTACGAGCAGTACTTC.

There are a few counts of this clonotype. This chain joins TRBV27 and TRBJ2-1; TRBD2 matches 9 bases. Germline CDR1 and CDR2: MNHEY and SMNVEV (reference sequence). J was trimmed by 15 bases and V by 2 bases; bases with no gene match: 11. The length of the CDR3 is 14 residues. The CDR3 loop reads CASSLAGGPNVPFF. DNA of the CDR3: TGTGCCAGCAGTTTAGCGGGAGGGCCTAATGTCCCGTTCTTC.

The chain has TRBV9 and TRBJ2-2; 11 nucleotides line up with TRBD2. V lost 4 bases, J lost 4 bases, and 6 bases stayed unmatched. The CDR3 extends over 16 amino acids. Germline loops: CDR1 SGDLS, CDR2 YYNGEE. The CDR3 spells CASSLGTSGATGELFF. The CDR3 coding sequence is TGTGCCAGCAGCTTAGGGACTAGCGGAGCCACCGGGGAGCTGTTTTTT.

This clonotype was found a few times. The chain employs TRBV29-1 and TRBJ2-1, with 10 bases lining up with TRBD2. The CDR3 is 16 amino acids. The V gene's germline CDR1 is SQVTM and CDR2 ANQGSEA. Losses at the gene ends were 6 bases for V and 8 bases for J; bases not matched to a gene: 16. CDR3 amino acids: CSVLSPLAGVTYEQFF. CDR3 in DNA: TGCAGCGTCCTCTCCCCTCTAGCGGGAGTTACTTATGAGCAGTTCTTC.

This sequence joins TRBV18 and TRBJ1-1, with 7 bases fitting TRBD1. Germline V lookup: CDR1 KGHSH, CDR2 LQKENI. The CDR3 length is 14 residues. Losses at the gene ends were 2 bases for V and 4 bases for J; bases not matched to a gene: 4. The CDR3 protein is CASSPSQGSTEAFF. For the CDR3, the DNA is TGTGCCAGCTCACCATCACAGGGGTCCACTGAAGCTTTCTTT.

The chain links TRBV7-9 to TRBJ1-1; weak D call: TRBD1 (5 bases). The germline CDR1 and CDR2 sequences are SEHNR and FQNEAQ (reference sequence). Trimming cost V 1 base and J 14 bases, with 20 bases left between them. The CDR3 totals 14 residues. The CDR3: CASSLGQGRAKGFF. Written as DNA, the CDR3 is TGTGCCAGCAGCTTAGGCCAGGGCAGGGCTAAGGGCTTCTTT. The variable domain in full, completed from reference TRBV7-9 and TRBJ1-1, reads DTGVSQNPRHKITKRGQNVTFRCDPISEHNRLYWYRQTLGQGPEFLTYFQNEAQLEKSRLLSDRFSAERPKGSFSTLEIQRTEQGDSAMYLCASSLGQGRAKGFFGQGTRLTVV.

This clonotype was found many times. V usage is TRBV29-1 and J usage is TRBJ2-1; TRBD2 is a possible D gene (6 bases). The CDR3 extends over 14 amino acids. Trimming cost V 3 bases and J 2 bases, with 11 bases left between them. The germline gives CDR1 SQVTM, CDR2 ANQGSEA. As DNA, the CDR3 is TGCAGCGTTGATGGCGGGACCACCTACAATGAGCAGTTCTTC. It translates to CSVDGGTTYNEQFF.

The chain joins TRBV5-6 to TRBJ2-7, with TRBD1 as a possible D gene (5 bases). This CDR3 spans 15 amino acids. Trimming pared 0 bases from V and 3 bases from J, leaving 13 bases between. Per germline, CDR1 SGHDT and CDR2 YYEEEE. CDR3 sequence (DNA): TGTGCCAGCAGCTTGGTTTCACAGGTCAGCTACGAGCAGTACTTC. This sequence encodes CASSLVSQVSYEQYF.

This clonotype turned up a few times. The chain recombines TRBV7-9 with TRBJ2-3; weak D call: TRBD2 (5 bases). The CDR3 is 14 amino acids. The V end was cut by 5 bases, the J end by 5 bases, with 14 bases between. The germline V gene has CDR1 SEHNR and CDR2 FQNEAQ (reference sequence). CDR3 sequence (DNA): TGTGCCAGCAGCAAACACCGGGGAGAAGATACGCAGTATTTT. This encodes CASSKHRGEDTQYF. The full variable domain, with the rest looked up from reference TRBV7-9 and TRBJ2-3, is DTGVSQNPRHKITKRGQNVTFRCDPISEHNRLYWYRQTLGQGPEFLTYFQNEAQLEKSRLLSDRFSAERPKGSFSTLEIQRTEQGDSAMYLCASSKHRGEDTQYFGPGTRLTVL.

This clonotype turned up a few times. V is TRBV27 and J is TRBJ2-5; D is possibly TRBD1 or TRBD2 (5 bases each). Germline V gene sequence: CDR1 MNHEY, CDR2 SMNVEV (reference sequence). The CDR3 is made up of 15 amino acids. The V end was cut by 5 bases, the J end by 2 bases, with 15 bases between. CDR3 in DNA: TGTGCCAGCAGTGTTCCCCGGGGCCAACAAGAGACCCAGTACTTC. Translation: CASSVPRGQQETQYF.

CDR3 sequence: CASRPTGGDTQYF. The CDR3 DNA follows: TGTGCCAGCAGACCTACAGGGGGAGATACGCAGTATTTT. The J gene is TRBJ2-3, the V gene TRBV28, with 8 nucleotides matching TRBD1. The CDR3 covers 13 residues. Trimming removed 6 bases from V and 5 bases from J; junction bases left unmatched: 4. Per the germline V gene, CDR1 is MDHEN and CDR2 is SYDVKM.

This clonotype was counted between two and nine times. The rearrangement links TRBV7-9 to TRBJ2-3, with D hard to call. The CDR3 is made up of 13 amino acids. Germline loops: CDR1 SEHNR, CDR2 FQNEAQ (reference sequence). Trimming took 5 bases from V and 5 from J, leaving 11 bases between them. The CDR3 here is CASSGISGDTQYF. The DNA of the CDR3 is TGTGCCAGCAGCGGGATCAGTGGAGATACGCAGTATTTT.

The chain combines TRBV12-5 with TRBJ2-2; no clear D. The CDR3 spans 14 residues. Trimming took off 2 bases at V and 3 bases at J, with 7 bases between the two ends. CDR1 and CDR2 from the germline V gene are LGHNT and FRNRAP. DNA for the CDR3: TGTGCTAGTGGTTTGTATCCTTACACCGGGGAGCTGTTTTTT. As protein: CASGLYPYTGELFF. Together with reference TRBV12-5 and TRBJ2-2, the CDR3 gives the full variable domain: DARVTQTPRHKVTEMGQEVTMRCQPILGHNTVFWYRQTMMQGLELLAYFRNRAPLDDSGMPKDRFSAEMPDATLATLKIQPSEPRDSAVYFCASGLYPYTGELFFGEGSRLTVL.

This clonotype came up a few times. CDR3 bases: TGTGCCAGCAGCCAACTGGCTAACTCCTACAATGAGCAGTTCTTC. Amino acid sequence: CASSQLANSYNEQFF. This chain joins TRBV3-1 and TRBJ2-1; D gene unclear. Trimming removed 2 bases at V and 0 bases at J, with 8 bases between. Germline-derived CDR1 and CDR2 are LGHDT and YNNKEL (reference sequence). This CDR3 has 15 amino acids.

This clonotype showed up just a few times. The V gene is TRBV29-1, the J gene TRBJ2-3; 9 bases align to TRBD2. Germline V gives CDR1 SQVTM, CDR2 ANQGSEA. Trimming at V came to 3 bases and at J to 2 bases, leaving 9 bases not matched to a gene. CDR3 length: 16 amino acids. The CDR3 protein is CSVEAGLAGFTDTQYF. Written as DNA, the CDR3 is TGCAGCGTTGAGGCTGGGCTAGCGGGGTTCACAGATACGCAGTATTTT.

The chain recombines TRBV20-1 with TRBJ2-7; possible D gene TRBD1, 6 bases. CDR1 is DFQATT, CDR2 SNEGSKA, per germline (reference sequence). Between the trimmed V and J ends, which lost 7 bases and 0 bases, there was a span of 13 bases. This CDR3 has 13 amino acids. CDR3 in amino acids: CSVPLTGSYEQYF. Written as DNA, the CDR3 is TGCAGTGTCCCACTGACAGGCTCCTACGAGCAGTACTTC.

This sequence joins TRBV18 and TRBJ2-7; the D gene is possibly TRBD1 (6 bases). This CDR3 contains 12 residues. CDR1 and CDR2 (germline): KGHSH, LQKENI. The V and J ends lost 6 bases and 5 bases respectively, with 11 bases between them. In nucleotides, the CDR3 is TGTGCCAGCTCCCAGGGGACGGACGAGCAGTACTTC. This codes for CASSQGTDEQYF.

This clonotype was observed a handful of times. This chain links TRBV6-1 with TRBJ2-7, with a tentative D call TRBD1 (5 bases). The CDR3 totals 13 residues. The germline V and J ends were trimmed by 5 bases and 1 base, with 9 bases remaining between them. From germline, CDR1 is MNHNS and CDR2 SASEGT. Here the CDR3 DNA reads TGTGCCAGCAGTAAGGGGAAATCCTACGAGCAGTACTTC. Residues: CASSKGKSYEQYF.

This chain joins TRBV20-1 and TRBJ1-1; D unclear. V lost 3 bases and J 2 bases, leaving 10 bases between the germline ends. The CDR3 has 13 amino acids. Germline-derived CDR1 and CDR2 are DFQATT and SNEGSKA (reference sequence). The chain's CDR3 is CSARITANTEAFF. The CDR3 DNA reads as TGCAGTGCTAGGATAACAGCTAACACTGAAGCTTTCTTT.

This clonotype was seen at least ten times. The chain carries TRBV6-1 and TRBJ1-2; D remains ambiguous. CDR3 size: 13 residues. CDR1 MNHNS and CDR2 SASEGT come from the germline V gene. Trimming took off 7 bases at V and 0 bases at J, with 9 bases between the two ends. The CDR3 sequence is CASTPAANYGYTF. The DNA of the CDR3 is TGTGCCAGCACCCCGGCAGCTAACTATGGCTACACCTTC.